Below are 23 T cell receptor beta chains sequenced from a single sample in a study of blood T cell repertoires in COVID-19. Produced via immunoSEQ multiplex PCR; TCRdb's table is partial and in-frame only. The sample consists of more than 250,000 clones, 88% of them appearing once. Sequenced: PBMCs or T cells enriched from blood (not recorded which). These receptors all stem from a woman in her thirties or forties with acute COVID-19.

V and J are TRBV11-2 and TRBJ1-1; maybe TRBD1 (5 bases). CDR1 and CDR2 from the germline V gene are SGHAT and FQNNGV. The germline V and J ends were trimmed by 5 bases and 9 bases, with 16 bases remaining between them. The CDR3 is 13 amino acids. Written as DNA, the CDR3 is TGTGCCAGCAGCCCGGGGGGGGGTAGGAAAGCTTTCTTT. Translated, it gives CASSPGGGRKAFF.

The rearrangement joins TRBV5-8 to TRBJ2-3; 12 nucleotides line up with TRBD2. The CDR3 extends over 16 amino acids. V lost 0 bases, J lost 3 bases, and 2 bases stayed unmatched. CDR1 and CDR2 from the germline V gene are SGHTS and YDEGEE. CDR3 residues: CASSLGLAGDTDTQYF. DNA of the CDR3: TGTGCCAGCAGCTTGGGACTAGCGGGAGATACAGATACGCAGTATTTT. Filled out from reference TRBV5-8 and TRBJ2-3, the complete variable domain reads EAGVTQSPTHLIKTRGQQATLRCSPISGHTSVYWYQQALGLGLQFLLWYDEGEERNRGNFPPRFSGRQFPNYSSELNVNALELEDSALYLCASSLGLAGDTDTQYFGPGTRLTVL.

The rearrangement uses TRBV5-6 and TRBJ2-5, with 7 positions matching TRBD2. This CDR3 has 16 amino acids. Unmatched junction bases numbered 14, after V lost 4 bases and J lost 5 bases. The germline gives CDR1 SGHDT, CDR2 YYEEEE. The CDR3 loop is CASSTPGLAESETQYF. The DNA of the CDR3 is TGTGCCAGCAGCACCCCGGGGCTAGCGGAGTCGGAGACCCAGTACTTC.

V gene TRBV4-1 combines with J gene TRBJ2-2; D is unclear. V lost 4 bases and J 0 bases, leaving 6 bases between the germline ends. The CDR3 totals 14 residues. Germline lookup yields CDR1 MGHRA and CDR2 YSYEKL. This CDR3 is CASSRTSNTGELFF. CDR3 bases: TGCGCCAGCAGCCGCACTTCGAACACCGGGGAGCTGTTTTTT.

This chain connects TRBV5-1 to TRBJ1-4; D is unclear. The CDR3 runs 15 residues. V was pared by 5 bases and J by 0 bases, with 11 bases between. CDR1 and CDR2 (germline): SGHRS, YFSETQ. In DNA form, the CDR3 reads TGCGCCAGCAGTTACGACGGGGCAACTAATGAAAAACTGTTTTTT. Translating gives CASSYDGATNEKLFF.

This chain uses TRBV7-9 with TRBJ1-4; 8 bases match TRBD1. This CDR3 has 14 residues. V was clipped by 7 bases and J by 5 bases; unmatched bases: 6. CDR1 SEHNR and CDR2 FQNEAQ come from the germline V gene (reference sequence). CDR3 bases: TGTGCCAGCATCGTGACAGGGGTAAATGAAAAACTGTTTTTT. Translation: CASIVTGVNEKLFF.

The J gene is TRBJ2-3, the V gene TRBV30, with D possibly matching TRBD2 (6 bases). The germline V gene has CDR1 GTSNPN and CDR2 SVGIG (reference sequence). The CDR3 loop spans 15 amino acids. The V and J ends lost 3 bases and 5 bases respectively, with 18 bases between them. CDR3 bases: TGTGCCTGGAGCCCAAAGGGGCAGGGAGGAGATACGCAGTATTTT. It yields the protein CAWSPKGQGGDTQYF.

This chain connects TRBV28 to TRBJ2-5; 7 positions match TRBD1. The CDR3 has 13 residues. Trimming at V came to 8 bases and at J to 5 bases, leaving 8 bases not matched to a gene. Germline lookup yields CDR1 MDHEN and CDR2 SYDVKM. The CDR3 sequence is CASPDRVRETQYF. DNA of the CDR3: TGTGCCAGCCCCGACAGGGTTAGGGAGACCCAGTACTTC.

DNA of the CDR3: TGTGCCAGCAGCTTAGTTGGCGGTATCAATGAGCAGTTCTTC. As protein: CASSLVGGINEQFF. The genes are TRBV11-3 and TRBJ2-1, with D unclear. The CDR3 covers 14 residues. The V end lost 1 base, the J end lost 6 bases, and 10 bases lay between the germline ends. CDR1 is SGHNT and CDR2 is YENEEA in the germline V gene.

The J gene is TRBJ2-1, the V gene TRBV2; weak D call: TRBD2 (5 bases). V was cut by 2 bases and J by 8 bases, with 13 bases left in between. This CDR3 comprises 14 residues. CDR1 SNHLY and CDR2 FYNNEI come from the germline V gene. The chain's CDR3 is CASSENSGIDEQFF. In DNA, the CDR3 is TGTGCCAGCAGTGAAAATTCGGGAATCGATGAGCAGTTCTTC. The whole variable domain, filled in from reference TRBV2 and TRBJ2-1, reads EPEVTQTPSHQVTQMGQEVILRCVPISNHLYFYWYRQILGQKVEFLVSFYNNEISEKSEIFDDQFSVERPDGSNFTLKIRSTKLEDSAMYFCASSENSGIDEQFFGPGTRLTVL.

The chain couples TRBV19 to TRBJ2-3; TRBD2 aligns across 9 bases. The CDR3 totals 16 residues. J lost 2 bases, V lost 4 bases, and 7 bases had no gene match. Germline CDR1 reads LNHDA; CDR2 reads SQIVND (reference sequence). CDR3 sequence (DNA): TGTGCCAGTAGTACTAGCGGGACCCCCCCCACAGATACGCAGTATTTT. Amino acids: CASSTSGTPPTDTQYF.

This rearrangement joins TRBV27 to TRBJ2-2; D gene unclear. This CDR3 comprises 13 residues. V was trimmed by 3 bases and J by 3 bases, leaving 5 bases between them. Germline assignment: CDR1 MNHEY and CDR2 SMNVEV (reference sequence). The CDR3 DNA reads TGTGCCAGCAGTTTTCCTTACACCGGGGAGCTGTTTTTT. Translating it yields CASSFPYTGELFF.

The V and J genes are TRBV7-9 and TRBJ1-2; TRBD1 agrees at 7 bases. Germline lookup yields CDR1 SEHNR and CDR2 FQNEAQ (reference sequence). V was pared by 5 bases and J by 4 bases, with 10 bases of the junction left unmatched. There are 15 residues in the CDR3. The CDR3 DNA follows: TGTGCCAGCAGCCCTCCGACAGGGTTAAGCTATGGCTACACCTTC. Its translation is CASSPPTGLSYGYTF.

This clone occurred a few times. The rearrangement uses TRBV5-5 and TRBJ1-1, with TRBD1 matching 9 bases. V dropped 4 bases and J dropped 5; count of bases not matched to a gene: 9. This CDR3 comprises 15 residues. Germline lookup yields CDR1 SGHKS and CDR2 YYEKEE (reference sequence). CDR3 in DNA: TGTGCCAGCAGCCGCGGGACAGGGACGGGTACTGAAGCTTTCTTT. It specifies CASSRGTGTGTEAFF.

The chain uses TRBV7-2 and TRBJ1-2; tentatively, D is TRBD1 (6 bases). The V and J ends lost 3 bases and 4 bases respectively, with 12 bases between them. Germline V lookup: CDR1 SGHTA, CDR2 FQGNSA. This CDR3 spans 14 amino acids. Here the CDR3 reads CASSFGGRVYGYTF. The CDR3 coding sequence is TGTGCCAGCAGCTTCGGGGGGCGCGTCTATGGCTACACCTTC.

V usage is TRBV11-3 and J usage is TRBJ1-1; 7 bases fit TRBD1. Germline CDR1 is SGHNT and CDR2 is YENEEA. The ends lost 7 bases at V and 4 bases at J; junction bases unmatched: 6. This CDR3 spans 13 amino acids. The CDR3 coding sequence is TGTGCCAGCAAGAGGGGACAGAGCACTGAAGCTTTCTTT. Its protein is CASKRGQSTEAFF. The full variable domain, in which reference TRBV11-3 and TRBJ1-1 provide the parts outside the CDR3, is EAGVVQSPRYKIIEKKQPVAFWCNPISGHNTLYWYLQNLGQGPELLIRYENEEAVDDSQLPKDRFSAERLKGVDSTLKIQPAELGDSAVYLCASKRGQSTEAFFGQGTRLTVV.

The gene calls are TRBV2 and TRBJ2-7; the match to TRBD2 covers 8 bases. The junction had 8 bases not matched to a gene; V was cut back by 1 base and J by 6 bases. Germline V CDR1 and CDR2: SNHLY, FYNNEI. This CDR3 is built from 15 residues. The CDR3 bases are TGTGCCAGCAGTGAAGGGCTAGCGGGCAGAATCGAGCAGTACTTC. Residues: CASSEGLAGRIEQYF.

V is TRBV19 and J is TRBJ2-3; the match to TRBD2 covers 10 bases. Germline V lookup: CDR1 LNHDA, CDR2 SQIVND (reference sequence). The CDR3 consists of 15 residues. Trimming cost V 5 bases and J 4 bases; bases outside gene matches: 6. The CDR3 loop is CASSPRTSGADTQYF. The CDR3, as DNA: TGTGCCAGTAGTCCCAGGACTAGCGGTGCAGATACGCAGTATTTT.

The chain joins TRBV5-1 to TRBJ2-3, with 7 bases matching TRBD1. CDR1 is SGHRS and CDR2 is YFSETQ in the germline V gene. The junction had 14 bases not matched to a gene; V was cut back by 3 bases and J by 4 bases. The CDR3 length is 17 residues. CDR3 protein: CASSSGQASLMADTQYF. CDR3 in DNA: TGCGCCAGCAGCTCCGGACAGGCCTCCCTCATGGCAGATACGCAGTATTTT.

V usage is TRBV5-8 and J usage is TRBJ2-3, with TRBD1 matching over 8 bases. CDR3 length: 14 amino acids. Germline CDR1 is SGHTS and CDR2 is YDEGEE. With 4 bases clipped from V and 4 bases from J, the junction kept 5 bases outside the gene matches. The CDR3 region is CASSLGQGPDTQYF. The CDR3 DNA sequence: TGTGCCAGCAGCCTTGGACAGGGACCAGATACGCAGTATTTT. Combining the CDR3 with reference TRBV5-8 and TRBJ2-3 gives the whole variable domain EAGVTQSPTHLIKTRGQQATLRCSPISGHTSVYWYQQALGLGLQFLLWYDEGEERNRGNFPPRFSGRQFPNYSSELNVNALELEDSALYLCASSLGQGPDTQYFGPGTRLTVL.

This clone was seen once. The genes are TRBV6-6 and TRBJ2-6; D not certain. CDR1 MNHNY and CDR2 SVGAGI come from the germline V gene (reference sequence). This CDR3 comprises 15 residues. The ends were cut back, 1 base at V and 0 bases at J, with 4 bases in the middle. The CDR3 region has the DNA TGTGCCAGCAGTTACTTGAGCTCTGGGGCCAACGTCCTGACTTTC. This encodes CASSYLSSGANVLTF.

The CDR3 here is CASSLGGRSSYEQYF. The CDR3 region has the DNA TGTGCCAGCAGTTTGGGGGGGAGAAGCTCCTACGAGCAGTACTTC. The chain employs TRBV28 and TRBJ2-7; 7 positions agree with TRBD2. The CDR3 contains 15 residues. V was clipped by 3 bases and J by 0 bases; unmatched bases: 5. In germline, CDR1 is MDHEN, CDR2 SYDVKM.

The chain recombines TRBV19 with TRBJ1-5, with D perhaps TRBD1 (6 bases). The germline V and J ends were trimmed by 1 base and 2 bases, with 15 bases remaining between them. There are 17 residues in the CDR3. Germline V gives CDR1 LNHDA, CDR2 SQIVND (reference sequence). The CDR3 region is CASSIAMGAGGNQPQHF. CDR3 sequence (DNA): TGTGCCAGTAGTATAGCGATGGGGGCGGGTGGCAATCAGCCCCAGCATTTT.